This T cell receptor (beta chain) was retrieved from a study of shared clonotypes between healthy human individuals. General study findings and limits: Sequencing depth was predicted to influence how clonotypes are shared among donors.

This clone came up a few times. Antigen specificity is unknown. Researchers ran the assay at a deep level. Investigators spread the genomic DNA of each subset evenly over several immunoSEQ plates. TCRdb keeps only in-frame clones here, not all; method: immunoSEQ multiplex PCR. This table has some 470,000 clones, 75% to 85% appearing once. This CDR3 spans 16 amino acids. Trimming pared 2 bases from V and 8 bases from J, leaving 18 bases between. Germline V lookup: CDR1 MNHNY, CDR2 SVGAGI (reference sequence). The source material was PBMCs. The receptor was derived from a woman aged 40 to 55 in good health. Some clones in this sample may be carry-over from other donors' samples. This rearrangement joins TRBV6-6 to TRBJ1-4; D is unresolved. The CDR3 here is CASSYGRRASGEKLFF. The CDR3 DNA reads TGTGCCAGCAGTTACGGACGACGGGCCTCGGGGGAAAAACTGTTTTTT.